Detailed here is one TCR beta chain. It has no known antigen specificity. No quality values exist for individual bases; no much larger clone is one base distant. This sample was taken from a study of OX40 agonist ivuxolimab in advanced cancers. In the study overall: Ivuxolimab was an agonistic, fully human IgG2 monoclonal antibody directed against OX40 (CD134), a costimulatory receptor. The dose-escalation cohort was about 83% male with a mean age of around 64 years, ranging from roughly 23 to 80. Intravenous ivuxolimab was administered to patients every 2 weeks at six dose levels: 0.01, 0.1, 0.3, 1.5, 3 and 10 mg/kg. Partial responses occurred in three dose-escalation patients, of whom one had hepatocellular carcinoma and two had cutaneous melanoma. Patients were allowed to have had prior anti-PD-1, anti-PD-L1 or anti-CTLA-4 therapy, and approximately 37% of the dose-escalation patients had been treated with checkpoint inhibitors. The paper describes the monotherapy dose-escalation part (N ≈ 49 patients) of the phase I trial of ivuxolimab. Peripheral TCRbeta sequencing aimed to test whether ivuxolimab altered TCR sequence diversity and caused clonal T-cell expansion. Among the approximately 54 dose-escalation patients, 19 had hepatocellular carcinoma, 15 or so melanoma, 9 renal cell carcinoma and 9 head and neck cancer.

For sequencing of the TCRbeta CDR3 region, genomic DNA was extracted from the sorted cells. The immunoSEQ Assay was used for sequencing of TCRbeta CDR3 regions. Drawn from immuneACCESS, this table holds only the in-frame rearrangements with V and J called that TCRdb kept. Clones are partly lost; checked studies trace under half to an unresolved V gene and leave the rest unexplained. For this sample there are about 61,000 clones; 70% to 90% appear just once. Of the sample, 18% falls within the top ten clones. The trial excluded patients who had a history of autoimmune disease or were on systemic immunosuppression. Peripheral blood for TCR sequencing was drawn from every dose cohort at baseline, at cycle 4 day 1 and at cycle 7 day 1. Samples were obtained from an open-label, multicenter, first-in-human phase I dose-escalation trial of ivuxolimab. Adults with locally advanced or metastatic melanoma, renal cell, hepatocellular, or head and neck squamous cell carcinoma were enrolled in the trial. Before TCR sequencing, CD4+ T cells and CD8+ T cells were sorted from peripheral blood as separate populations.

The study at large found these results: Low levels of normalized T-cell clonal expansion were also seen in some nonresponding patients. After ivuxolimab, more expanded clones were found on average in CD8+ T cells than in CD4+ T cells. In the 0.1-3.0 mg/kg groups, partial responders were among the patients with the lowest normalized peripheral clonal expansion, particularly in CD8+ T cells. Antigen specificity was not determined for the clonally expanded peripheral T cells. Clonal expansion of both CD4+ and CD8+ blood T cells was observed from baseline to week 6 at doses 0.1 to 3.0 mg/kg.

Reading from cysteine to phenylalanine, the CDR3 counts 15 amino acids. Of all the DNA, just the CDR3 is kept, 45 bases in frame from base 1. The CDR1 and CDR2 encoded by the germline V gene (reference sequence) are LNHDA and SQIVND. Between the V and J ends, shortened by 5 bases and 3 bases respectively, the junction contains 14 bases. Sequencing was performed on CD4+ or CD8+ T cells sorted from blood, taken in a trial of the OX40 agonist ivuxolimab. This sequence was found in an adult with an advanced solid tumor such as melanoma, head and neck, liver or kidney cancer. The chain is assembled from TRBV19 and TRBJ1-5; too little of a D gene remains to name it. The CDR3 amino acid sequence is: CASSPLGEVNQPQHF. The sequenced DNA is TGTGCCAGTAGTCCCCTTGGAGAGGTCAATCAGCCCCAGCATTTT.